The 25 T cell receptor beta chains listed next were all sequenced from one sample in a study of shared clonotypes between healthy human individuals. Using immunoSEQ multiplex PCR, the repertoire was profiled, and TCRdb retains in-frame clones only, with some absent. The table includes approximately 1,500,000 clones, under 99% detected once. The sample consisted of naive CD4+ T cells sorted from blood. Noted subset: CD45RA+ positively selected. These receptors were taken from a man younger than 40 in good health.

The chain joins TRBV7-9 to TRBJ2-1; 10 nucleotides agree with TRBD2. The CDR3 extends over 17 amino acids. Germline-derived CDR1 and CDR2 are SEHNR and FQNEAQ (reference sequence). Trimming cost V 5 bases and J 0 bases; bases outside gene matches: 7. CDR3 sequence: CASSLGLAESSYNEQFF. The CDR3 DNA sequence: TGTGCCAGCAGCCTCGGACTAGCGGAGAGCTCCTACAATGAGCAGTTCTTC.

This clone was detected once. The rearrangement uses TRBV6-5 and TRBJ2-3; no clear D gene. This CDR3 is 13 amino acids long. CDR1 and CDR2 from the germline V gene are MNHEY and SVGAGI. V lost 5 bases to trimming and J lost 1 base, with 7 bases between them. CDR3 protein: CASSIPRTDTQYF. The DNA of the CDR3 is TGTGCCAGCAGTATCCCTCGCACAGATACGCAGTATTTT.

The sample holds one count of this clone. This chain connects TRBV11-3 to TRBJ2-1, with 7 positions matching TRBD2. Trimming removed 1 base from V and 6 bases from J; junction bases left unmatched: 15. This CDR3 is 18 amino acids long. Germline V gene data show CDR1 as SGHNT and CDR2 as YENEEA. The CDR3: CASSLGGVGTTDANEQFF. The CDR3 DNA reads TGTGCCAGCAGCTTAGGAGGGGTAGGGACTACCGATGCCAATGAGCAGTTCTTC.

This chain uses TRBV2 with TRBJ2-2, with D possibly TRBD2 on 5 matching bases. The CDR3 sequence is 13 residues long. V gave up 3 bases and J gave up 7 bases, with 9 bases separating them. Germline V lookup: CDR1 SNHLY, CDR2 FYNNEI. DNA for the CDR3: TGTGCCAGCAGTGATCTAGCAAACGGGGAGCTGTTTTTT. It codes for CASSDLANGELFF.

This chain uses TRBV5-1 with TRBJ2-1; D may be TRBD1 or TRBD2 (5 bases each). The CDR3 loop spans 12 amino acids. Trimming took 2 bases from V and 8 from J, leaving 8 bases between them. In germline, CDR1 is SGHRS, CDR2 YFSETQ. The CDR3 sequence: CASSFRGDEQFF. CDR3 coding DNA: TGCGCCAGCAGCTTTAGAGGGGATGAGCAGTTCTTC.

The gene calls are TRBV7-9 and TRBJ2-4; 7 nucleotides align to TRBD1. CDR1 SEHNR and CDR2 FQNEAQ come from the germline V gene (reference sequence). V was pared by 5 bases and J by 2 bases, with 9 bases of the junction left unmatched. The CDR3 consists of 16 residues. Here the CDR3 DNA reads TGTGCCAGCAGCCTCTCCGGGACAGCGCCCAAAAACATTCAGTACTTC. It is translated as CASSLSGTAPKNIQYF. Looking up the rest from reference TRBV7-9 and TRBJ2-4 gives the full variable domain: DTGVSQNPRHKITKRGQNVTFRCDPISEHNRLYWYRQTLGQGPEFLTYFQNEAQLEKSRLLSDRFSAERPKGSFSTLEIQRTEQGDSAMYLCASSLSGTAPKNIQYFGAGTRLSVL.

This chain joins TRBV11-2 and TRBJ2-5; TRBD2 aligns across 9 bases. Germline CDR1 and CDR2: SGHAT and FQNNGV. The CDR3 sequence is 15 residues long. The V gene end was trimmed by 1 base and the J gene end by 3 bases; junction bases not matched to a gene: 3. Here the CDR3 DNA reads TGTGCCAGCAGCTTAGTTAGCGGGGGAAAAGAGACCCAGTACTTC. This sequence encodes CASSLVSGGKETQYF.

The V gene is TRBV4-3, the J gene TRBJ1-1; TRBD1 matches 9 bases. This CDR3 spans 16 amino acids. Germline V gene lookup returns CDR1 LGHNA and CDR2 YSLEER. Trimming took 2 bases from V and 2 from J; bases not matched to a gene: 6. The CDR3: CASSQRQGGVNTEAFF. The CDR3, as DNA: TGCGCCAGCAGCCAACGACAGGGGGGGGTAAACACTGAAGCTTTCTTT.

V and J are TRBV6-6 and TRBJ2-1; the D is unclear. The CDR3 is 12 residues long. V was clipped by 6 bases and J by 7 bases, with 10 bases between them. CDR1 and CDR2 from the germline V gene are MNHNY and SVGAGI (reference sequence). DNA of the CDR3: TGTGCCAGCAGCCCGCGGCGTAATGAGCAGTTCTTC. Protein sequence: CASSPRRNEQFF.

This sequence joins TRBV12-2 and TRBJ2-7; the table's D call of TRBD2 was not tested on the DNA. TRBV12-2 is a pseudogene. The CDR3 contains 14 residues. In DNA, the CDR3 is TGTGCAAGTCGTCCGTGCGGGAGGGCATACGAGCAGTACTTC. Translation: CASRPCGRAYEQYF.

The rearrangement links TRBV7-2 to TRBJ2-1; D unresolved. The CDR3 covers 11 residues. With 8 bases removed from V and 4 bases from J, the gap between germline ends came to 6 bases. Germline-derived CDR1 and CDR2 are SGHTA and FQGNSA. The CDR3 DNA is TGTGCCAGCCAGGCGTACAATGAGCAGTTCTTC. This encodes CASQAYNEQFF.

The chain has TRBV9 and TRBJ2-5; D tentatively reads TRBD1 or TRBD2 (5 bases each). CDR1 SGDLS and CDR2 YYNGEE come from the germline V gene. Between the trimmed V and J ends, which lost 4 bases and 1 base, there was a span of 8 bases. CDR3 length: 13 residues. The CDR3 DNA reads TGTGCCAGCAGCTCGGGACGCCAAGAGACCCAGTACTTC. Translated: CASSSGRQETQYF.

This clone was picked up one time. V and J are TRBV7-9 and TRBJ1-1; unclear D gene. CDR3 length: 10 amino acids. Germline V gene lookup returns CDR1 SEHNR and CDR2 FQNEAQ (reference sequence). Trimming left V 6 bases short and J 11 bases short, with 10 bases between. The CDR3 sequence: CASSGLAAFF. CDR3 nucleotides: TGTGCCAGCAGTGGGTTGGCTGCTTTCTTT.

The gene calls are TRBV5-5 and TRBJ2-1; TRBD2 matches at 8 bases. The CDR3 length is 14 residues. Germline CDR1 reads SGHKS; CDR2 reads YYEKEE (reference sequence). V shed 1 base and J 7 bases; nucleotides not matched to a gene: 4. The CDR3 DNA is TGTGCCAGCAGCTTGACGGGAGGGCCGAATGAGCAGTTCTTC. Translated: CASSLTGGPNEQFF.

The V call is TRBV9, the J call TRBJ2-3; the match to TRBD1 covers 9 bases. Per the germline V gene, CDR1 is SGDLS and CDR2 is YYNGEE. The CDR3 length is 16 residues. The V and J ends lost 0 bases and 5 bases, in that order; junction bases with no gene match: 7. This CDR3 is CASSVAPRQGVDTQYF. In DNA, the CDR3 is TGTGCCAGCAGCGTAGCTCCGAGACAGGGGGTAGATACGCAGTATTTT.

The V gene is TRBV7-9, the J gene TRBJ1-4; 7 nucleotides match TRBD1. The CDR3 totals 15 residues. Germline CDR1 and CDR2: SEHNR and FQNEAQ (reference sequence). The ends lost 5 bases at V and 5 bases at J; junction bases unmatched: 8. CDR3 nucleotides: TGTGCCAGCAGCCCGACAGGGTTGGAGAATGAAAAACTGTTTTTT. Translating gives CASSPTGLENEKLFF.

The chain has TRBV7-2 and TRBJ2-5, with D perhaps matching TRBD2 (6 bases). CDR1 and CDR2 from the germline V gene are SGHTA and FQGNSA. The germline V and J ends were trimmed by 4 bases and 7 bases, with 10 bases remaining between them. This CDR3 has 12 amino acids. CDR3 loop: CASSSGSRTQYF. CDR3 nucleotide sequence: TGTGCCAGCAGCTCCGGGAGTAGGACCCAGTACTTC. Full variable domain (outside the CDR3, taken from reference TRBV7-2 and TRBJ2-5): GAGVSQSPSNKVTEKGKDVELRCDPISGHTALYWYRQSLGQGLEFLIYFQGNSAPDKSGLPSDRFSAERTGGSVSTLTIQRTQQEDSAVYLCASSSGSRTQYFGPGTRLLVL.

The rearrangement uses TRBV14 and TRBJ2-1; D assignment may be TRBD1 or TRBD2 (5 bases each). The CDR3 covers 14 residues. Germline V gene lookup returns CDR1 SGHDN and CDR2 FVKESK. Trimming shortened V by 4 bases and J by 6 bases, and 13 bases separated the two germline ends. CDR3 bases: TGTGCCAGCAGCCTCGGGACCCTCTCCAATGAGCAGTTCTTC. This sequence encodes CASSLGTLSNEQFF.

The V gene is TRBV6-1, the J gene TRBJ2-1, with TRBD1 identical over 9 bases. V shed 6 bases, J shed 2 bases, and the junction held 5 bases outside the gene matches. The length of the CDR3 is 15 residues. The germline V gene encodes CDR1 MNHNS and CDR2 SASEGT. The CDR3 spells CASSRTGDPYNEQFF. Written as DNA, the CDR3 is TGTGCCAGCAGCCGGACAGGGGATCCCTACAATGAGCAGTTCTTC.

This chain connects TRBV11-2 to TRBJ2-1, with D unresolved. The V and J ends lost 1 base and 4 bases respectively, with 14 bases between them. The germline gives CDR1 SGHAT, CDR2 FQNNGV. The CDR3 runs 16 residues. The chain's CDR3 is CASSLVGRPLYNEQFF. For the CDR3, the DNA is TGTGCCAGCAGCTTAGTAGGCAGGCCCCTATACAATGAGCAGTTCTTC.

The genes are TRBV19 and TRBJ2-7; 9 bases line up with TRBD2. Germline V gene data show CDR1 as LNHDA and CDR2 as SQIVND (reference sequence). J was trimmed by 9 bases and V by 4 bases; bases with no gene match: 7. This CDR3 has 13 amino acids. The CDR3 loop is CASSTTSGPPQYF. Written as DNA, the CDR3 is TGTGCCAGTAGTACGACTAGCGGCCCGCCGCAGTACTTC.

This clone has just one count. The chain carries TRBV5-4 and TRBJ2-7, with 7 bases matching TRBD1. CDR1 is SGHNT and CDR2 is YYREEE in the germline V gene (reference sequence). The CDR3 has 14 residues. Losses at the gene ends were 3 bases for V and 2 bases for J; bases not matched to a gene: 5. CDR3 residues: CASSSITGAYEQYF. The CDR3 region has the DNA TGTGCCAGCAGCTCCATTACAGGGGCCTACGAGCAGTACTTC. Filled out from reference TRBV5-4 and TRBJ2-7, the complete variable domain reads ETGVTQSPTHLIKTRGQQVTLRCSSQSGHNTVSWYQQALGQGPQFIFQYYREEENGRGNFPPRFSGLQFPNYSSELNVNALELDDSALYLCASSSITGAYEQYFGPGTRLTVT.

The chain recombines TRBV4-1 with TRBJ2-7; D remains ambiguous. The V gene lost 4 bases and the J gene lost 3 bases, with 7 bases spanning the gap. There are 12 residues in the CDR3. CDR1 MGHRA and CDR2 YSYEKL come from the germline V gene. The CDR3 spells CASSPDLYEQYF. CDR3 sequence (DNA): TGCGCCAGCAGCCCTGACCTCTACGAGCAGTACTTC.

The rearrangement links TRBV7-9 to TRBJ1-4; no reliable D call. The CDR3 extends over 13 amino acids. CDR1 and CDR2 (germline): SEHNR, FQNEAQ (reference sequence). Trimming took off 6 bases at V and 6 bases at J, with 11 bases between the two ends. DNA of the CDR3: TGTGCCAGCAGTCGAAGGGCGGATGAAAAACTGTTTTTT. Its translation: CASSRRADEKLFF.

This chain connects TRBV6-1 to TRBJ1-1; tentatively, D is TRBD1 (6 bases). The CDR3 extends over 14 amino acids. Germline-derived CDR1 and CDR2 are MNHNS and SASEGT. V lost 2 bases to trimming and J lost 3 bases, with 10 bases between them. CDR3 residues: CASSEHREDTEAFF. CDR3 bases: TGTGCCAGCAGTGAACACAGGGAGGACACTGAAGCTTTCTTT.